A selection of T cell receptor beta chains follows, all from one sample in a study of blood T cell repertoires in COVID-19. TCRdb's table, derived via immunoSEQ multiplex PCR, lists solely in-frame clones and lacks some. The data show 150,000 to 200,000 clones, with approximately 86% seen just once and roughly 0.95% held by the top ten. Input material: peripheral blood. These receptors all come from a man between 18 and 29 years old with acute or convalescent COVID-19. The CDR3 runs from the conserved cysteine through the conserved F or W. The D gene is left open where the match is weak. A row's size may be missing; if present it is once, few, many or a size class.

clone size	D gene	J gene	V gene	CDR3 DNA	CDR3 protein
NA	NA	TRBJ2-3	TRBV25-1	TGTGCCAGCAATCAGGGGCCCACAGATACGCAGTATTTT	CASNQGPTDTQYF
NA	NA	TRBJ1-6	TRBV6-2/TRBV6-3	TGTGCCAGCAGTTATTTGGCGGATTTCTCCTATAATTCACCCCTCCACTTT	CASSYLADFSYNSPLHF
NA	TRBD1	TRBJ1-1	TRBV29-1	TGCAGCGTTGATCGAATGGGACAGGGTCTAGGCACTGAAGCTTTCTTT	CSVDRMGQGLGTEAFF
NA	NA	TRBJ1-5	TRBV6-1	TGTGCCAGCAGTGAATATTCAGGAAATAGCAATCAGCCCCAGCATTTT	CASSEYSGNSNQPQHF
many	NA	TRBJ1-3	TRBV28	TGTGCCAGCAGCCGGACAGTGCTCTCTGGAAACACCATATATTTT	CASSRTVLSGNTIYF
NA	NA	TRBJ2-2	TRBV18	TGTGCCAGCTCACAAAGGGGGAACACCGGGGAGCTGTTTTTT	CASSQRGNTGELFF
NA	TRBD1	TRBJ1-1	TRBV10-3	TGTGCCACTGCCCTAGACAGGGGTCGAGCTTTCTTT	CATALDRGRAFF
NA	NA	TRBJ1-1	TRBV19	TGTGCCAGTAGTATAGAGGGGGCGAACACTGAAGCTTTCTTT	CASSIEGANTEAFF
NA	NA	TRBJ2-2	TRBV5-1	TGCGCCAGCAGCTTGGCTCAGGGTGGGACCGGGGAGCTGTTTTTT	CASSLAQGGTGELFF
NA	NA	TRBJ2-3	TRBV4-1	TGCGCCAGCAGCCAAGAATCGACGGGGGGCGAGAGATATACGCAGTATTTT	CASSQESTGGERYTQYF
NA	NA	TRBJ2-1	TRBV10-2	TGCGCCAGCAGTGAACTAGGCTCCTACAATGAGCAGTTCTTC	CASSELGSYNEQFF
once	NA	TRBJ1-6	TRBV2	TGTGCCAGCAGTGATTCAGGGAGGATTTCACCCCTCCACTTT	CASSDSGRISPLHF
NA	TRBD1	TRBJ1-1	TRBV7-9	TGTGCCAGCAGCTTAGGGGGGACAGACTTCATGAACACTGAAGCTTTCTTT	CASSLGGTDFMNTEAFF
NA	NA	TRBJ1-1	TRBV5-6	TGTGCCAGCAGCTTGCTTGGACGGGAGAACACTGAAGCTTTCTTT	CASSLLGRENTEAFF
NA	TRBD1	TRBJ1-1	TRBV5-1	TGCGCCAGCAGCACCGGACAGGGCCAGCCTGAAGCTTTCTTT	CASSTGQGQPEAFF
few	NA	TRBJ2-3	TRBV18	TGTGCCAGCTCACAGAGGCCCCTGAGCACAGATACGCAGTATTTT	CASSQRPLSTDTQYF
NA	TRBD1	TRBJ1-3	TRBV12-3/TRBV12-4	TGTGCCAGCACCAACAGGGGGCGACAATATTTT	CASTNRGRQYF
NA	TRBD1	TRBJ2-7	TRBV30	TGTGCTTTGTCCGGGACAGGTCCCTACGAGCAGTACTTC	CALSGTGPYEQYF
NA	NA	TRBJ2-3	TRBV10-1	TGCGCCAGCAGTGAGTCGGGGGGTCCCCTGCAAACAGATACGCAGTATTTT	CASSESGGPLQTDTQYF
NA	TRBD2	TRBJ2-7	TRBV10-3	TGTGCCATCAGTCTAGCGGGGAGCTCCTACGAGCAGTACTTC	CAISLAGSSYEQYF
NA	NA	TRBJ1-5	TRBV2	TGTGCCAGCACACTGGACAGCCCCTCGGGCAATCAGCCCCAGCATTTT	CASTLDSPSGNQPQHF
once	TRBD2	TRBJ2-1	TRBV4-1	TGCGCCAGCAGCCCGGGACTAGCGGGGAGCGAACCCTACAATGAGCAGTTCTTC	CASSPGLAGSEPYNEQFF
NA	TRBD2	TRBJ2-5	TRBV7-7	TGTGCCAGCAGCGAATATCTAGCGGGGGTGAGTAGAGACCAGTACTTC	CASSEYLAGVSRDQYF
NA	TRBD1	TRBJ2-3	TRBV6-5	TGTGCCAGCAGTTCCGACCGGGACAGGGGCACGGATACGCAGTATTTT	CASSSDRDRGTDTQYF
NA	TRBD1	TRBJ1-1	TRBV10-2	TGCGCCAGCAGTTTGACAGGGAGTGACACTGAAGCTTTCTTT	CASSLTGSDTEAFF
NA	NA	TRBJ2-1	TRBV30	TGTGCCTGGAGTGGGTTGGCAGGGTCGTACAATGAGCAGTTCTTC	CAWSGLAGSYNEQFF
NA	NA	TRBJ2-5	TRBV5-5	TGTGCCAGCAGCCCGCGCGGGCTTTGGGATCCAGGAGAGACCCAGTACTTC	CASSPRGLWDPGETQYF
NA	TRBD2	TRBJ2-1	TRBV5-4	TGTGCCAGCAGCGGCGGACTAGCGGGGAGTGAGCAGTTCTTC	CASSGGLAGSEQFF
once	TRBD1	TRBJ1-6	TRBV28	TGTGCCAGCAGTACACAGGGGTCCTATAATTCACCCCTCCACTTT	CASSTQGSYNSPLHF
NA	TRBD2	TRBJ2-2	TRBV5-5	TGTGCCAGCAGCTTGGTAGCCGGACTAGCGGGCCCCGGGGAGCTGTTTTTT	CASSLVAGLAGPGELFF
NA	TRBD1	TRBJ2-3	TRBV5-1	TGCGCCAGCAGCCCACAGGGGGTAGATACGCAGTATTTT	CASSPQGVDTQYF
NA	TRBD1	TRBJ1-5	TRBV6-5	TGTGCCAGCAGCAGGGACAGGAGAGACAATCAGCCCCAGCATTTT	CASSRDRRDNQPQHF
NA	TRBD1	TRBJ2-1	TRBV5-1	TGCGCCAGCAGCTGGACCCCCCCGGGACAGGGGCGGAATGAGCAGTTCTTC	CASSWTPPGQGRNEQFF
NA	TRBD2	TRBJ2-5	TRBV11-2	TGTGCCAGCAGCTTACTAGCGGGGGGAGAGACCCAGTACTTC	CASSLLAGGETQYF
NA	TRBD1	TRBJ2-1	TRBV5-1	TGCGCCAGCAGCGCGGGACAGGGAGCCAATGAGCAGTTCTTC	CASSAGQGANEQFF
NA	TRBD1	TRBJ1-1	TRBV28	TGTGCCAGCAGCCCCCCAGGGGGCCGCGTCACTGAAGCTTTCTTT	CASSPPGGRVTEAFF
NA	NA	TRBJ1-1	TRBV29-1	TGCAGCTACCGGCAGGGCAACACTGAAGCTTTCTTT	CSYRQGNTEAFF
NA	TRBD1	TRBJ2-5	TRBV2	TGTGCCAGCAGTGAGCCCCACAGGGGGCCTGAGACCCAGTACTTC	CASSEPHRGPETQYF
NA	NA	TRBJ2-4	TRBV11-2	TGTGCCAGCAGCTTAGGCGGGACAGCTACTAGGACAGCCAAAAACATTCAGTACTTC	CASSLGGTATRTAKNIQYF
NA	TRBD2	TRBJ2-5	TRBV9	TGTGCCAGCAACCGGCTAGCGGAAGAGACCCAGTACTTC	CASNRLAEETQYF
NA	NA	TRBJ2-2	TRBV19	TGTGCCAGTAGTATAAAGGGGCGGGGAATTACCGGGGAGCTGTTTTTT	CASSIKGRGITGELFF
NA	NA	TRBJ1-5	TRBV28	TGTGCCAGCAGCCCTTATGGCCAGCCCCAGCATTTT	CASSPYGQPQHF
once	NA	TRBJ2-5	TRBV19	TGTGCCAGTAGCCCACAGGGGAGGGAGACCCAGTACTTC	CASSPQGRETQYF
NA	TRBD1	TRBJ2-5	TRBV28	TGTGCCAGCAGTTTGAGGGGACAGGGACAAGAGACCCAGTACTTC	CASSLRGQGQETQYF
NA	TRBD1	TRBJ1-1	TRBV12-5	TGTGCTAGTGGTTCACAGGGGGGCGGCACTGAAGCTTTCTTT	CASGSQGGGTEAFF
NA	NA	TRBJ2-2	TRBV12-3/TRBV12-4	TGTGCCAGCAGTTTCAGGGGCACCGGGGAGCTGTTTTTT	CASSFRGTGELFF
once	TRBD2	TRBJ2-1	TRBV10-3	TGTGCCACCCGGCTAGCGGGGAGCTCCTACAATGAGCAGTTCTTC	CATRLAGSSYNEQFF
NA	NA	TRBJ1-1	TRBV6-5	TGTGCCAGCAGTTTAAAGGGAGGCACTGAAGCTTTCTTT	CASSLKGGTEAFF
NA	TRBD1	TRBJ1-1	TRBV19	TGTGCCAGTAGGGGACAGGGGTTTGACACTGAAGCTTTCTTT	CASRGQGFDTEAFF
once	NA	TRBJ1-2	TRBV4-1	TGCGCCAGCAGCCAAGGGGGTGCGCGCAGGGAGGCGAGTGGCTACACCTTC	CASSQGGARREASGYTF
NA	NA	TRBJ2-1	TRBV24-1	TGTGCCACCAGTGATTTCGGTCGGGGGGCCAATGAGCAGTTCTTC	CATSDFGRGANEQFF
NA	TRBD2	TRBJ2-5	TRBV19	TGTGCCAGTAGCCGGACTAGCGGGGGGCCAGAAGAGACCCAGTACTTC	CASSRTSGGPEETQYF
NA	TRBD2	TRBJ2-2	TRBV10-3	TGTGCCATCTCCACGGGGGGGCCTATCGGGGAGCTGTTTTTT	CAISTGGPIGELFF
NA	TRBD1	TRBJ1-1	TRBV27	TGTGCCAGCAGCGACAGACAGGGGCGGAACACTGAAGCTTTCTTT	CASSDRQGRNTEAFF
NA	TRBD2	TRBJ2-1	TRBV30	TGTGCCTGGAGTAGGGGGCTGGGACTAGCGGGGGGAAATGAGCAGTTCTTC	CAWSRGLGLAGGNEQFF
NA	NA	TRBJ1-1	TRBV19	TGTGCCAGTAGTGCAGGGGCGAACACTGAAGCTTTCTTT	CASSAGANTEAFF
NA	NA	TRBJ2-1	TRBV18	TGTGCCAGCTCACCACCCCCAGCGGTCAATGAGCAGTTCTTC	CASSPPPAVNEQFF